The 25 T cell receptor beta chains listed next were all sequenced from one sample in a study of T cell clonality in common variable immunodeficiency. Clones were read by immunoSEQ multiplex PCR, and TCRdb kept only the in-frame ones, dropping some. This record lists under 45,000 clones, none seen once only, and the top ten clones contain around 4%. The specimen was peripheral blood mononuclear cells. These receptors came from a person aged 18 to 75 in good health.

This clone was seen a few times. This may be a read error: a much more frequent sequence differs by one nucleotide. The CDR3 end lies 3 residues beyond the end of the read and is filled in from the germline J gene. This sample also contains other DNA sequences that code for the same CDR3. V is TRBV5-6 and J is TRBJ2-3; D perhaps matches TRBD1 (5 bases). The V end lost 2 bases, the J end lost 0 bases, and 7 bases lay between the germline ends. Germline-derived CDR1 and CDR2 are SGHDT and YYEEEE. The CDR3 has 14 residues. The CDR3 region is CASSFQGSTDTQYF. The sequenced part of the CDR3 DNA is TGTGCCAGCAGCTTCCAGGGTAGCACAGATACG. Looking up the rest from reference TRBV5-6 and TRBJ2-3 gives the full variable domain: DAGVTQSPTHLIKTRGQQVTLRCSPKSGHDTVSWYQQALGQGPQFIFQYYEEEERQRGNFPDRFSGHQFPNYSSELNVNALLLGDSALYLCASSFQGSTDTQYFGPGTRLTVL.

This clone was observed many times. The read falls 3 residues short of the CDR3 end, and the missing part is taken from the germline J gene. The rearrangement uses TRBV5-1 and TRBJ2-2; D gene uncertain. This CDR3 region has 16 residues. From germline, CDR1 is SGHRS and CDR2 YFSETQ. The V gene lost 5 bases and the J gene lost 0 bases, with 14 bases spanning the gap. The covered CDR3 bases are TGCGCCAGCAGGGTTCTGCAGGCAACGAACACCGGGGAG. It codes for CASRVLQATNTGE. The CDR3 reads in full as CASRVLQATNTGELFF.

This clone was seen many times. The junction does not match germline at one end; this may be a read error. The observed sequence ends 3 residues before the CDR3 terminus, with the missing tail filled in from the germline J gene. V usage is TRBV19 and J usage is TRBJ1-5, with D possibly matching TRBD1 (5 bases). Germline V gene lookup returns CDR1 LNHDA and CDR2 SQIVND (reference sequence). The CDR3 covers 14 residues. The CDR3 region is CASSIGQSAQPQHF. CDR3 DNA (partial): TGTGCCAGCAGTATTGGACAAAGCGCTCAGCCC.

In its sample, this clone was seen many times. The CDR3 goes on 3 residues after the read ends, and that part is filled in from the germline J gene. The chain uses TRBV10-1 and TRBJ2-3; maybe TRBD1 (6 bases). The CDR3 sequence is 14 residues long. The germline V gene has CDR1 WNHNN and CDR2 SYGVQD (reference sequence). The sequenced CDR3 bases are TGCGCCAGCAGTTCGGTAGGGGGTAGGGAGACG. Its protein is CASSSVGGRET. The full CDR3 protein is CASSSVGGRETQYF.

The table lists this clone with a few counts. The sequenced fragment ends 3 residues before the CDR3 boundary, so the rest is inferred from the germline J gene. The chain combines TRBV7-9 with TRBJ1-2, with D unresolved. This CDR3 is built from 14 residues. Germline V gene data show CDR1 as SEHNR and CDR2 as FQNEAQ (reference sequence). The CDR3 DNA, read in part, is TGTGCCAGCAGGGTGGGTGCGGGGAGCAATGAC. Translation: CASRVGAGSND. The CDR3 as a whole reads CASRVGAGSNDYTF.

In this sample, this clone turned up many times. The read falls 3 residues short of the CDR3 end, and the missing part is taken from the germline J gene. The chain combines TRBV7-3 with TRBJ1-1; the D gene is possibly TRBD1 (5 bases). The CDR3 is made up of 13 amino acids. Per the germline V gene, CDR1 is SGHTA and CDR2 is FQGTGA. V shed 5 bases and J shed 7 bases, with 14 bases lying between them. CDR3 bases read: TGTGCCAGCAGCATAGGGGAGTTGGGTGAA. It is translated as CASSIGELGE. The CDR3 reads in full as CASSIGELGEAFF.

This clone was picked up many times. The read ends 3 residues early relative to the CDR3; the germline J gene fills the gap. This chain links TRBV20-1 with TRBJ1-1; tentatively, D is TRBD1 (6 bases). There are 14 residues in the CDR3. CDR1 and CDR2 (germline): DFQATT, SNEGSKA (reference sequence). V was cut by 5 bases and J by 0 bases, with 13 bases left in between. CDR3 in amino acids: CSAVIGTLNTEAFF. CDR3 DNA (partial): TGCAGTGCTGTTATAGGGACACTGAACACTGAA.

This clone came up many times. The CDR3 goes on 3 residues after the read ends, and that part is filled in from the germline J gene. The chain carries TRBV11-2 and TRBJ2-2; D is undetermined. Trimming pared 6 bases from V and 7 bases from J, leaving 9 bases between. Germline CDR1 SGHAT, CDR2 FQNNGV. This CDR3 spans 12 amino acids. CDR3 bases read: TGTGCCAGCAGACCAGAGAGCGGGGAG. The encoded protein is CASRPESGE. The whole CDR3 protein is CASRPESGELFF.

Remarks on this clone: The read halts 3 residues ahead of the CDR3 end, with the missing end drawn from the germline J gene. The J gene is TRBJ2-5, the V gene TRBV5-1; 8 bases map to TRBD2. This CDR3 contains 15 residues. CDR1 is SGHRS, CDR2 YFSETQ, per germline. J lost 5 bases, V lost 0 bases, and 6 bases had no gene match. Incomplete CDR3 DNA: TGCGCCAGCAGCTTGGAAGCGGGAGTGCGCGAGACC. Its translation: CASSLEAGVRET. In full, the CDR3 reads CASSLEAGVRETQYF. Full variable domain (remainder filled in from reference TRBV5-1 and TRBJ2-5): KAGVTQTPRYLIKTRGQQVTLSCSPISGHRSVSWYQQTPGQGLQFLFEYFSETQRNKGNFPGRFSGRQFSNSRSEMNVSTLELGDSALYLCASSLEAGVRETQYFGPGTRLLVL.

This clone was observed at least ten times. The CDR3 is cut off 3 residues early in the read; its end comes from the germline J gene. The chain links TRBV6-4 to TRBJ2-1; TRBD2 agrees at 8 bases. This CDR3 region has 16 residues. The V segment lost 3 bases and the J segment 5 bases; nucleotides outside the gene matches: 9. Germline values: CDR1 MRHNA, CDR2 SNTAGT. CDR3 amino acids: CASSDSSAGGHNEQFF. The CDR3 bases that were read are TGTGCCAGCAGTGATAGTAGTGCGGGGGGACACAATGAG.

This clone was picked up many times. With the read ending 3 residues before the CDR3 end, the germline J gene is used to fill in that end. This chain links TRBV7-6 with TRBJ2-1; 13 bases align to TRBD2. V lost 1 base, J lost 9 bases, and 3 bases stayed unmatched. CDR1 is SGHVS, CDR2 FNYEAQ, per germline. This CDR3 spans 15 amino acids. CDR3 protein: CASSLVTSGRVEQFF. The CDR3 bases that were read are TGTGCCAGCAGCTTAGTAACTAGCGGGAGGGTTGAG.

This clone showed up many times. The read falls 3 residues short of the CDR3 end, and the missing part is taken from the germline J gene. V gene TRBV20-1 combines with J gene TRBJ1-6; TRBD1 is a possible D gene (6 bases). With 8 bases removed from V and 7 bases from J, the gap between germline ends came to 12 bases. The CDR3 runs to 12 residues. Germline-derived CDR1 and CDR2 are DFQATT and SNEGSKA (reference sequence). Here the CDR3 reads CSNRVGNSPLHF. The part of the CDR3 DNA that was read is TGCAGTAACAGGGTTGGGAATTCACCC.

The table lists this clone with many counts. The read terminates 3 residues before the CDR3 end, so the remaining end is supplied by the germline J gene. The chain employs TRBV29-1 and TRBJ2-5, with D perhaps matching TRBD2 (6 bases). Germline CDR1 and CDR2: SQVTM and ANQGSEA. This CDR3 contains 13 residues. The V gene lost 6 bases and the J gene lost 5 bases, with 16 bases spanning the gap. The CDR3 loop is CSVAGRLGETQYF. The CDR3 DNA, read in part, is TGCAGCGTCGCGGGGCGGCTAGGGGAGACC. The entire variable domain, with the rest obtained from reference TRBV29-1 and TRBJ2-5, is as follows: SAVISQKPSRDICQRGTSLTIQCQVDSQVTMMFWYRQQPGQSLTLIATANQGSEATYESGFVIDKFPISRPNLTFSTLTVSNMSPEDSSIYLCSVAGRLGETQYFGPGTRLLVL.

Notes on this clone: Read sequence stops 3 residues before the CDR3 end, and the germline J gene provides the missing end. This chain uses TRBV5-4 with TRBJ2-1, with TRBD1 identical over 12 bases. The germline V gene encodes CDR1 SGHNT and CDR2 YYREEE (reference sequence). With 2 bases clipped from V and 9 bases from J, the junction kept 6 bases outside the gene matches. CDR3 length: 15 amino acids. This CDR3 is CASSFRDRGRGEQFF. Partial CDR3 DNA: TGTGCCAGCAGCTTCCGGGACAGGGGGCGAGGTGAG.

Note on this clone: The read ends 3 residues before the CDR3 terminus; that terminus is restored from the germline J gene. The J gene is TRBJ2-3, the V gene TRBV20-1; D perhaps matches TRBD2 (7 bases). The germline V gene has CDR1 DFQATT and CDR2 SNEGSKA (reference sequence). The V gene lost 5 bases and the J gene lost 4 bases, with 22 bases spanning the gap. This CDR3 is 16 amino acids long. The CDR3 region is CSAGRGGRASADTQYF. CDR3 DNA (partial): TGCAGTGCTGGGAGGGGGGGGCGCGCTTCGGCAGATACG.

The table lists this clone with many counts. From the germline J gene comes the end of the CDR3, since the read stops 3 residues before it. This chain uses TRBV19 with TRBJ2-7; a weak D match, TRBD1 (5 bases). The germline gives CDR1 LNHDA, CDR2 SQIVND (reference sequence). The CDR3 length is 11 residues. V lost 5 bases and J lost 4, with 6 bases in between. This CDR3 reads CASSHRYEQYF. CDR3 bases read: TGTGCCAGTAGTCACAGGTACGAG.

This clone occurred a few times. The observed sequence ends 3 residues before the CDR3 terminus, with the missing tail filled in from the germline J gene. The chain links TRBV30 to TRBJ2-5, with D tentatively TRBD2 (6 bases). Germline lookup yields CDR1 GTSNPN and CDR2 SVGIG (reference sequence). There are 17 residues in the CDR3. This CDR3 reads CAWALTRDSQWVDTQYF. Incomplete CDR3 DNA: TGTGCCTGGGCCTTGACCCGGGACTCCCAATGGGTAGATACC.

In this sample, this clone turned up many times. The read terminates 3 residues before the CDR3 end, so the remaining end is supplied by the germline J gene. The chain combines TRBV7-3 with TRBJ2-3; 10 positions match TRBD2. Germline values: CDR1 SGHTA, CDR2 FQGTGA. V dropped 0 bases and J dropped 5; count of bases not matched to a gene: 11. This CDR3 comprises 18 residues. The covered CDR3 bases are TGTGCCAGCAGCTTAACCAAGGCTAGCGGGAGCGGACTAGATACG. It is translated as CASSLTKASGSGLDT. The full-length CDR3 reads as CASSLTKASGSGLDTQYF.

About this clone: The missing CDR3 end, 3 residues past where the read stops, is filled in from the germline J gene. The chain recombines TRBV7-2 with TRBJ2-5; D may match TRBD1 or TRBD2 (6 bases each). There are 15 residues in the CDR3. Germline V lookup: CDR1 SGHTA, CDR2 FQGNSA. CDR3 in amino acids: CASSSRRRDTDTQYF. CDR3 DNA (partial): TGTGCCAGCAGCTCAAGACGGAGGGACACAGATACC.

With regard to this clone: The read ends 3 residues shy of where the CDR3 ends; the end is completed using the germline J gene. V is TRBV6-1 and J is TRBJ1-1; a possible D gene is TRBD1 (5 bases). Trimming stripped 1 base from V and 5 bases from J, with 11 bases between. There are 14 residues in the CDR3. The germline CDR1 and CDR2 sequences are MNHNS and SASEGT. The CDR3 loop reads CASSEGAQGTEAFF. The CDR3 DNA, read in part, is TGTGCCAGCAGTGAAGGGGCCCAGGGAACTGAA.

This clone was seen at least ten times. Coverage ceases 3 residues before the CDR3 finishes, and the germline J gene fills in the end. The chain carries TRBV2 and TRBJ2-2, with TRBD2 identical over 12 bases. Unmatched junction bases numbered 6, after V lost 5 bases and J lost 2 bases. Germline CDR1 SNHLY, CDR2 FYNNEI. There are 17 residues in the CDR3. The DNA read from the CDR3 is TGTGCCAGCAGTTCACCTAGCGGGGGGGCTAACACCGGGGAG. It encodes CASSSPSGGANTGE. The whole CDR3 sequence reads CASSSPSGGANTGELFF.

There are many counts of this clone. Sequencing ends 3 residues short of the CDR3 end; the germline J gene provides the rest. This sequence joins TRBV19 and TRBJ1-1; TRBD1 might be the D (6 bases). V shed 6 bases and J shed 1 base, with 15 bases lying between them. There are 15 residues in the CDR3. Germline loops: CDR1 LNHDA, CDR2 SQIVND (reference sequence). CDR3 loop: CASRGMGAGNTEAFF. The covered CDR3 bases are TGTGCCAGTAGGGGAATGGGGGCCGGGAACACTGAA.

This clone was observed a few times. The CDR3 end is not reached by the read, which stops 3 residues before it; the germline J gene fills it in. The V gene is TRBV19, the J gene TRBJ2-1, with D perhaps TRBD2 (7 bases). Germline V lookup: CDR1 LNHDA, CDR2 SQIVND (reference sequence). V lost 5 bases and J lost 0, with 14 bases in between. The CDR3 length is 16 residues. This CDR3 reads CASSPRGGASYNEQFF. The covered CDR3 bases are TGTGCCAGTAGTCCCCGAGGGGGGGCCTCCTACAATGAG.

At least ten counts were recorded for this clone. The read comes to an end 3 residues before the CDR3 does, leaving the germline J gene to fill in the end. This rearrangement joins TRBV19 to TRBJ1-2; 9 nucleotides line up with TRBD1. After removal of 1 base from V and 5 bases from J, the junction contained 5 bases not matched to a gene. The CDR3 contains 15 residues. The germline V gene encodes CDR1 LNHDA and CDR2 SQIVND (reference sequence). The CDR3 is CASSIAQTGGYGYTF. The covered CDR3 bases are TGTGCCAGTAGTATAGCCCAGACAGGGGGATATGGC.

This clone was detected ten times or more. The sequence runs out 3 residues before the end of the CDR3; the remainder is reconstructed from the germline J gene. The chain is built from TRBV11-3 and TRBJ1-6; 7 bases agree with TRBD1. The CDR3 has 15 amino acids. Germline CDR1 is SGHNT and CDR2 is YENEEA. The V gene end was trimmed by 9 bases and the J gene end by 10 bases; junction bases not matched to a gene: 15. The covered CDR3 bases are TGTGCCAGTAACCAGGGGGGACGAAGCCGCTCACCC. Encoded protein: CASNQGGRSRSP. The whole CDR3 region reads CASNQGGRSRSPLHF. Drawing the rest from reference TRBV11-3 and TRBJ1-6, the complete variable domain is EAGVVQSPRYKIIEKKQPVAFWCNPISGHNTLYWYLQNLGQGPELLIRYENEEAVDDSQLPKDRFSAERLKGVDSTLKIQPAELGDSAVYLCASNQGGRSRSPLHFGNGTRLTVT.